The present TCR delta chain was sequenced within a study of gamma-delta T cells after stem cell transplantation. TCRdb reanalysed the RT-PCR reads with CATT. The data contain over a thousand delta-chain clones, around 2% of them seen just once; the ten biggest clones take up around 33%. The CDR3 totals 18 residues. The germline V gene has CDR1 GEAIGNYY and CDR2 EKD. As to this clone: TCRdb assigns this DNA the protein of a much larger clone, which departs from its translation at residues 11 and 16; this likely reflects a read error, and the protein shown comes from translating the DNA.

The chain carries TRDV2 and TRDJ1; TRDD3 agrees at 7 bases. Input material: gamma-delta T cells. The receptor comes from a human donor. It is not recorded whose cells these are; they may come from a transplant donor. The CDR3 region is CACDTVLGNKRYTDKPIF. The CDR3 bases are TGTGCCTGTGACACTGTACTGGGGAATAAAAGGTACACCGATAAACCCATCTTT.